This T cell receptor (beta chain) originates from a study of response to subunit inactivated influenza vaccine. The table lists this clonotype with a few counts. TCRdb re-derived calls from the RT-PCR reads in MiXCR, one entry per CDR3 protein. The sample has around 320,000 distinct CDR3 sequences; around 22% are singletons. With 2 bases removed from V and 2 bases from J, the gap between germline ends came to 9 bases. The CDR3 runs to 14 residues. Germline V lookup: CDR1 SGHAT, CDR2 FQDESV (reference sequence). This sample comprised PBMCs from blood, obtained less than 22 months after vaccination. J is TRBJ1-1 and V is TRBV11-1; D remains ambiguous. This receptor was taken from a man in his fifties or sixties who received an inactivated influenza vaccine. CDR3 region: CASSLSAPNTEAFF. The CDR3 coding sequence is TGTGCCAGCAGCTTATCGGCCCCCAACACTGAAGCTTTCTTT.